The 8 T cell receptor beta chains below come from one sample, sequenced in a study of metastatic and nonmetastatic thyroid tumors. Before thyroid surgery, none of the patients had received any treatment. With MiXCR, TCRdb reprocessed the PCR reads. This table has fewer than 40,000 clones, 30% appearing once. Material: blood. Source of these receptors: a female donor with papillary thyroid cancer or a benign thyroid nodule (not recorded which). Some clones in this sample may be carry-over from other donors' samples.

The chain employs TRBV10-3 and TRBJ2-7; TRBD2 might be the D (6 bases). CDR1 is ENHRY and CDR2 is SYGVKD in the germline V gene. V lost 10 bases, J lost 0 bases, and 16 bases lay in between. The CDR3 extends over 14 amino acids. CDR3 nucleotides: TGTGCCACCGCGGGACTTACTAGCTCCTACGAGCAGTACTTC. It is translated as CATAGLTSSYEQYF.

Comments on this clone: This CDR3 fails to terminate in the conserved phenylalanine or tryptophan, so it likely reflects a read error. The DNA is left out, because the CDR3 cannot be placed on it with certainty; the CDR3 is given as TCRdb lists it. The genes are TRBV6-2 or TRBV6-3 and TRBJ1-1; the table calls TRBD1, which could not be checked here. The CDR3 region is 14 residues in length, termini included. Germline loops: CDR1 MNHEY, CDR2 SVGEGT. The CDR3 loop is CASPRDRVRPEAYI.

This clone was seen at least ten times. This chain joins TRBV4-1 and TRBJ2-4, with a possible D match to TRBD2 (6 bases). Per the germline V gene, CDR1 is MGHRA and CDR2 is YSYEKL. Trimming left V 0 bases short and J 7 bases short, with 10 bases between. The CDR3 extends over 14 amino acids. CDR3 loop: CASSQEDGGNIQYF. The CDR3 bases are TGCGCCAGCAGCCAAGAAGATGGAGGGAACATTCAGTACTTC.

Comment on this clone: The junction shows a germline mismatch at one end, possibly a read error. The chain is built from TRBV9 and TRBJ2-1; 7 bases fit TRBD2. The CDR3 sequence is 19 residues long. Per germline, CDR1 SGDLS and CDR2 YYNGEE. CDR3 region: CASSVATWGIAGSYNEKFF. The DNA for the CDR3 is TGTGCCAGCAGCGTAGCTACATGGGGAATAGCGGGCTCGTACAATGAGAAGTTCTTC.

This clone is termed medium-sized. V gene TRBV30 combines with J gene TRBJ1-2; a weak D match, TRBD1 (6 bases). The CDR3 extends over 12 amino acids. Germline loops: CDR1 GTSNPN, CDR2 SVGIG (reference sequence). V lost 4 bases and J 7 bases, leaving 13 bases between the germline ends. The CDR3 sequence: CAWTGGESGYTF. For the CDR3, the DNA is TGTGCCTGGACCGGGGGCGAATCTGGCTACACCTTC. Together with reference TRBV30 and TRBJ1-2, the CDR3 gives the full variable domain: SQTIHQWPATLVQPVGSPLSLECTVEGTSNPNLYWYRQAAGRGLQLLFYSVGIGQISSEVPQNLSASRPQDRQFILSSKKLLLSDSGFYLCAWTGGESGYTFGSGTRLTVV.

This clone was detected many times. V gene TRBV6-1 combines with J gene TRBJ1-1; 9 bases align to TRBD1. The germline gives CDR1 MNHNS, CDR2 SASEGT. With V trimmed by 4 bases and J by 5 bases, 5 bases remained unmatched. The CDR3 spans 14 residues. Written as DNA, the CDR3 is TGTGCCAGCAGTGTCGACAGGGGGGGAACTGAAGCTTTCTTT. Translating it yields CASSVDRGGTEAFF.

The chain's CDR3 is CASTGLVPYEQYF. CDR3 DNA: TGTGCCAGCACCGGACTAGTCCCCTACGAGCAGTACTTC. This chain connects TRBV6-1 to TRBJ2-7, with 7 bases fitting TRBD2. CDR1 MNHNS and CDR2 SASEGT come from the germline V gene. The CDR3 extends over 13 amino acids. V dropped 7 bases and J dropped 2; count of bases not matched to a gene: 5.

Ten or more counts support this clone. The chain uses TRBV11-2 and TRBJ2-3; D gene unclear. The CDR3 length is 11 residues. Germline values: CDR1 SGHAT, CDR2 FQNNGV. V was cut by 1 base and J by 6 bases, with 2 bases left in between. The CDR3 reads CASSLGDTQYF. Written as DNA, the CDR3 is TGTGCCAGCAGCTTAGGGGATACGCAGTATTTT.